These T cell receptor beta chains were read from a single sample in a study of T cell changes during pregnancy in multiple sclerosis. Method: immunoSEQ multiplex PCR; TCRdb's copy keeps in-frame clones and lacks some. The data show approximately 20,000 clones, about 90% seen once. Sequences were derived from CD8+ T cells from peripheral blood mononuclear cells, sampled in the second trimester of pregnancy. These receptors were taken from a female donor in good health, enrolled as a control in a pregnancy study. Each CDR3 is given with its conserved first and last residue. D genes are given only for firm matches.

D	V	J	CDR3
TRBD1	TRBV19	TRBJ1-6	CASSSLEGANSPLHF
TRBD1	TRBV7-9	TRBJ2-2	CASSFPRTGPTGELFF
TRBD1	TRBV5-6	TRBJ1-6	CASSSPGTGADSPLHF
-	TRBV28	TRBJ2-3	CASSFSDYSTNTQYF
-	TRBV2	TRBJ2-7	CASSATPGSVTYEQYF
-	TRBV29-1	TRBJ1-6	CSVQRGEGSPLHF
TRBD2	TRBV27	TRBJ2-7	CASSPSGYSYEQYF
-	TRBV10-2	TRBJ1-5	CASKQGMGQPQHF
-	TRBV10-3	TRBJ2-2	CAISDDEAAEGELFF
-	TRBV30	TRBJ1-1	CAWSVIAGEAFF
-	TRBV9	TRBJ1-3	CASSGYRVSGGNTIYF
-	TRBV28	TRBJ2-5	CASSLRQRETQYF
-	TRBV21-1	TRBJ1-1	CASSKRGQGAVTEAFF
-	TRBV7-9	TRBJ2-7	CASSPEGPGVDEQYF
TRBD1	TRBV5-4	TRBJ2-2	CASSLTGGWTGELFF
TRBD2	TRBV6-5	TRBJ2-5	CASSYPTGGETQYF
-	TRBV7-6	TRBJ2-1	CASSPRPISYNEQFF
TRBD1	TRBV28	TRBJ2-7	CASRSFRGTSYEQYF
TRBD2	TRBV15	TRBJ2-2	CATSSPGGREGPGELFF
TRBD1	TRBV29-1	TRBJ2-7	CSVGTGDAGEQYF
TRBD1	TRBV7-2	TRBJ1-5	CASSLMRGRDQPQHF
-	TRBV7-8	TRBJ2-1	CASGIQGYEQFF
-	TRBV6-4	TRBJ2-3	CASSEASGTDTQYF
-	TRBV6-4	TRBJ2-3	CASSDGEQDTQYF
TRBD2	TRBV7-9	TRBJ2-1	CASPGLAGGDYNEQFF
TRBD2	TRBV2	TRBJ2-2	CASSEWGGGYIGELFF
-	TRBV5-6	TRBJ2-7	CASSLWQNYEQYF
-	TRBV7-6	TRBJ1-6	CASSLRPVNSPLHF
-	TRBV15	TRBJ2-6	CATSRDQGSGANVLTF
TRBD2	TRBV18	TRBJ2-1	CASSPTNLAGGLYNEQFF
TRBD1	TRBV28	TRBJ1-5	CASTYRGSGNQPQHF
-	TRBV28	TRBJ2-1	CASSTPYQGTSYNEQFF
-	TRBV9	TRBJ1-5	CASSLRHVGHHQPQHF
TRBD1	TRBV27	TRBJ1-4	CASSPGQTNEKLFF
TRBD1	TRBV30	TRBJ1-1	CAWIGTGGIHTEAFF
-	TRBV9	TRBJ2-1	CASSALQGAYNEQFF
-	TRBV27	TRBJ1-2	CASSLITGRGYTF
TRBD2	TRBV4-3	TRBJ2-1	CASSQDISGWETSYNEQFF
-	TRBV2	TRBJ2-3	CASSPKLAEGGTDTQYF
TRBD2	TRBV6-4	TRBJ2-1	CASSDGAGGYNEQFF
-	TRBV11-2	TRBJ2-1	CASRDNNEQFF
TRBD2	TRBV6-4	TRBJ2-1	CASSDGGEGHNEQFF
TRBD1	TRBV27	TRBJ1-1	CASLGQDRNTEAFF
-	TRBV2	TRBJ1-1	CASTDGGLIGVDTEAFF
-	TRBV5-1	TRBJ2-7	CASSTSTGYYEQYF
-	TRBV4-1	TRBJ2-3	CASSPNQDTQYF
-	TRBV19	TRBJ1-5	CASHKGEPYSNQPQHF
TRBD2	TRBV7-8	-	CASSLASGTTYEQYF
-	TRBV10-3	TRBJ2-5	CATQGRRETQYF
-	TRBV10-2	TRBJ1-4	CASKMDSVREKLFF
TRBD1	TRBV28	TRBJ1-1	CASIPSFGTGAKNTEAFF
TRBD1	TRBV14	TRBJ2-7	CASSQARGQGVPYEQYF
-	TRBV11-3	TRBJ2-7	CASSLAVPYEQYF
-	TRBV2	TRBJ1-6	CASRDGRNSPLHF
-	TRBV29-1	TRBJ2-1	CSVEDRGLYNEQFF
TRBD2	TRBV23-1	TRBJ2-1	CASSQWVKRESCSDEQFF
TRBD2	TRBV5-8	TRBJ2-5	CASSLVGDYVPQETQYF